This entry describes one T cell receptor (beta chain). Original handling: How many nucleated cells were present was estimated from reference gene primer amplification. TCRdb's copy holds only in-frame clones and misses some; the assay was immunoSEQ multiplex PCR. That table is the source of V, J and clone size, and D and trimming were worked out from the DNA. The sample carries about 230,000 clones, approximately 90% recorded once. Germline assignment: CDR1 MNHEY and CDR2 SVGEGT. Between the trimmed V and J ends, which lost 6 bases and 5 bases, there was a span of 19 bases. The CDR3 totals 15 residues. This specimen belongs to a study of blood T cell repertoires in COVID-19. On the study more broadly: Samples of COVID-19 (acute and convalescent) were obtained from the United States, Italy and Spain. The cDNA or gDNA used as material had been derived from T cells, B-cell-depleted T cells, or PBMCs.

The Seattle patients joined while their infection was active and were tracked longitudinally afterward. Sequences were obtained from peripheral blood. This chain joins TRBV6-2 or TRBV6-3 and TRBJ1-2, with TRBD1 as a possible D gene (6 bases). The TCR sequence derives from a man over 45 with COVID-19, enrolled during active disease. CDR3 in DNA: TGTGCCAGCAGCAACCAAAACAGGGTTTGGTATGGCTACACCTTC. It encodes CASSNQNRVWYGYTF.